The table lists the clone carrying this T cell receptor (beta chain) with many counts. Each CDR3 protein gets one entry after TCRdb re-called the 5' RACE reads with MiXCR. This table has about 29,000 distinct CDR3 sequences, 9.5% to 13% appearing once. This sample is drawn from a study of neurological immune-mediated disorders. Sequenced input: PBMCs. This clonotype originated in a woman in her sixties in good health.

CDR3 nucleotides: TGTGCCAGCAGTTTTGGCCGGGGAGGGTCCTACGAGCAGTACTTC. Its translation: CASSFGRGGSYEQYF. The chain links TRBV12-3 or TRBV12-4 to TRBJ2-7, with TRBD2 matching 7 bases. The trim removed 3 bases at V and 1 base at J, leaving 6 bases unmatched. CDR3 length equals 15 residues.